The 19 T cell receptor beta chains in this list originate from one sample, sequenced in a study of blood T cell repertoires in COVID-19. Only in-frame clones appear in the TCRdb table, and some are missing; sequencing was by immunoSEQ multiplex PCR. The sample gives about 230,000 clones, 70% to 90% of which show up once; roughly 2.5% is in the top ten. Material: peripheral blood. The receptor source for this set is a man under 40 with COVID-19, enrolled during active disease.

The chain is built from TRBV7-9 and TRBJ2-3; the match to TRBD2 covers 9 bases. CDR1 and CDR2 (germline): SEHNR, FQNEAQ (reference sequence). V was clipped by 2 bases and J by 3 bases; unmatched bases: 0. The CDR3 spans 14 residues. CDR3 nucleotides: TGTGCCAGCAGCTTAAGCGGGAGGACAGATACGCAGTATTTT. Encoded protein: CASSLSGRTDTQYF.

This chain links TRBV6-2 or TRBV6-3 with TRBJ1-2; the match to TRBD1 covers 7 bases. This CDR3 contains 18 residues. The germline V gene encodes CDR1 MNHEY and CDR2 SVGEGT. The V and J ends lost 0 bases and 4 bases, in that order; junction bases with no gene match: 14. This CDR3 reads CASSYSPKTGIRTYGYTF. The CDR3 DNA reads as TGTGCCAGCAGTTACTCGCCAAAGACAGGGATTCGCACCTATGGCTACACCTTC.

This chain uses TRBV6-5 with TRBJ2-1; D possibly corresponds to TRBD2 (6 bases). The CDR3 has 14 residues. CDR1 MNHEY and CDR2 SVGAGI come from the germline V gene. V was shortened by 2 bases and J by 5 bases, with 10 bases between the two germline ends. CDR3 DNA: TGTGCCAGCAGTTACCGTAGCGGCCACAATGAGCAGTTCTTC. It translates to CASSYRSGHNEQFF.

This chain joins TRBV28 and TRBJ2-7; the D is unclear. CDR3 length equals 14 residues. V was clipped by 1 base and J by 0 bases, with 7 bases between them. Germline-derived CDR1 and CDR2 are MDHEN and SYDVKM. CDR3 in amino acids: CASSLFRFSYEQYF. Here the CDR3 DNA reads TGTGCCAGCAGTTTATTTCGGTTCTCCTACGAGCAGTACTTC.

This rearrangement joins TRBV7-2 to TRBJ1-1; 8 bases fit TRBD1. The CDR3 spans 14 residues. Trimming at V came to 6 bases and at J to 5 bases, leaving 8 bases not matched to a gene. Germline V gene sequence: CDR1 SGHTA, CDR2 FQGNSA. This CDR3 is CASSSQGAGTEAFF. DNA for the CDR3: TGTGCCAGCAGTTCGCAGGGGGCGGGGACTGAAGCTTTCTTT.

V gene TRBV9 combines with J gene TRBJ2-7; TRBD2 matches 11 bases. The germline V gene has CDR1 SGDLS and CDR2 YYNGEE. V shed 3 bases, J shed 2 bases, and the junction held 10 bases outside the gene matches. The CDR3 spans 17 residues. CDR3 residues: CASSEGGLAARPYEQYF. The CDR3 region has the DNA TGTGCCAGCAGCGAGGGGGGACTAGCGGCAAGACCCTACGAGCAGTACTTC.

The chain employs TRBV28 and TRBJ2-7; 7 bases are shared with TRBD2. Germline assignment: CDR1 MDHEN and CDR2 SYDVKM. The V and J ends lost 3 bases and 4 bases, in that order; junction bases with no gene match: 6. The CDR3 is made up of 14 amino acids. In DNA, the CDR3 is TGTGCCAGCAGTTTTCCCGCCGGGAGGTACGAGCAGTACTTC. This translates into CASSFPAGRYEQYF.

The chain combines TRBV29-1 with TRBJ2-7; D gene unclear. CDR1 is SQVTM, CDR2 ANQGSEA, per germline. This CDR3 has 12 amino acids. CDR3 sequence reads: CCASRGPYEQYF. The CDR3 DNA reads TGCTGCGCTTCCAGAGGTCCCTACGAGCAGTACTTC.

The chain has TRBV7-9 and TRBJ1-1, with D perhaps matching TRBD1 (6 bases). The germline V gene has CDR1 SEHNR and CDR2 FQNEAQ (reference sequence). Trimming shortened V by 4 bases and J by 8 bases, and 11 bases separated the two germline ends. The length of the CDR3 is 12 residues. CDR3 nucleotides: TGTGCCAGCAGCTCACAGGGATCGGAAGCTTTCTTT. Protein sequence: CASSSQGSEAFF. Based on the CDR3 plus reference TRBV7-9 and TRBJ1-1, the full variable domain is DTGVSQNPRHKITKRGQNVTFRCDPISEHNRLYWYRQTLGQGPEFLTYFQNEAQLEKSRLLSDRFSAERPKGSFSTLEIQRTEQGDSAMYLCASSSQGSEAFFGQGTRLTVV.

This clone appeared a single time. This chain joins TRBV30 and TRBJ2-7; 9 bases line up with TRBD1. This CDR3 region has 12 residues. The V and J ends lost 3 bases and 4 bases, in that order; junction bases with no gene match: 1. The germline V gene has CDR1 GTSNPN and CDR2 SVGIG (reference sequence). Here the CDR3 DNA reads TGTGCCTGGAGGACAGGGGGGTACGAGCAGTACTTC. Its translation is CAWRTGGYEQYF.

The gene calls are TRBV11-3 and TRBJ2-1, with no clear D. CDR1 and CDR2 from the germline V gene are SGHNT and YENEEA. There are 15 residues in the CDR3. The ends were cut back, 6 bases at V and 2 bases at J, with 14 bases in the middle. CDR3 amino acids: CASSPGSPPYNEQFF. For the CDR3, the DNA is TGTGCCAGCAGTCCGGGTAGCCCCCCCTACAATGAGCAGTTCTTC.

The rearrangement links TRBV2 to TRBJ1-2, with TRBD1 matching over 7 bases. This CDR3 is 13 amino acids long. Germline CDR1 is SNHLY and CDR2 is FYNNEI. Unmatched junction bases numbered 6, after V lost 7 bases and J lost 4 bases. DNA of the CDR3: TGTGCCAGCACCCCGGGACAGCTCTATGGCTACACCTTC. Its translation is CASTPGQLYGYTF.

The V gene is TRBV18, the J gene TRBJ2-3; 8 positions agree with TRBD2. CDR3 length equals 17 residues. After removal of 0 bases from V and 4 bases from J, the junction contained 9 bases not matched to a gene. Germline V gene data show CDR1 as KGHSH and CDR2 as LQKENI. CDR3 sequence: CASSPPVGLAGADTQYF. CDR3 in DNA: TGTGCCAGCTCACCACCAGTTGGACTAGCTGGGGCAGATACGCAGTATTTT.

The gene calls are TRBV9 and TRBJ2-1; D gene unclear. This CDR3 comprises 14 residues. Germline assignment: CDR1 SGDLS and CDR2 YYNGEE. Trimming took off 0 bases at V and 5 bases at J, with 9 bases between the two ends. The CDR3 DNA reads TGTGCCAGCAGCGTAGCAGGCTTAAACAATGAGCAGTTCTTC. It yields the protein CASSVAGLNNEQFF.

The gene calls are TRBV21-1 and TRBJ2-1; the table's D call of TRBD2 was not tested on the DNA. TRBV21-1 is a listed pseudogene. The CDR3 length is 21 residues. CDR3 DNA sequence: TGTGCCAGCAGCATAGCGGGGAGGAAGCGGGTTAGCGGGAGTTTTTTCAATGAGCAGTTCTTC. It yields the protein CASSIAGRKRVSGSFFNEQFF.

The J gene is TRBJ1-2, the V gene TRBV6-5; TRBD1 might be the D (6 bases). V was shortened by 3 bases and J by 8 bases, with 19 bases between the two germline ends. The length of the CDR3 is 15 residues. Germline V CDR1 and CDR2: MNHEY, SVGAGI. The CDR3 region is CASSYEGGGYWGYTF. In nucleotides, the CDR3 is TGTGCCAGCAGTTATGAAGGCGGGGGCTATTGGGGCTACACCTTC.

This clone was counted between two and nine times. The CDR3 region is CASSERQGSYEQYF. The CDR3 bases are TGTGCCAGCAGTGAACGCCAGGGCTCCTACGAGCAGTACTTC. The chain uses TRBV6-1 and TRBJ2-7; possible D gene TRBD1, 5 bases. V gave up 2 bases and J gave up 0 bases, with 8 bases separating them. The CDR3 is made up of 14 amino acids. Germline V gives CDR1 MNHNS, CDR2 SASEGT.

This clone was seen once. The chain carries TRBV29-1 and TRBJ2-3, with TRBD1 matching over 12 bases. The CDR3 loop spans 13 amino acids. V was pared by 7 bases and J by 4 bases, with 3 bases of the junction left unmatched. CDR1 SQVTM and CDR2 ANQGSEA come from the germline V gene. The CDR3 reads CSAWDRGPDTQYF. Written as DNA, the CDR3 is TGCAGCGCCTGGGACAGGGGGCCAGATACGCAGTATTTT.

This chain uses TRBV18 with TRBJ1-5, with D possibly being TRBD1 (6 bases). Germline assignment: CDR1 KGHSH and CDR2 LQKENI. V lost 8 bases and J 0 bases, leaving 8 bases between the germline ends. The CDR3 is 13 amino acids. CDR3 amino acids: CASRDNSNQPQHF. In nucleotides, the CDR3 is TGTGCCAGCCGGGACAATAGCAATCAGCCCCAGCATTTT.